This TCR beta chain was captured in a study of human T cells and chemical hapten exposure (dated by TCRdb to 2020 to 2022). Context from the whole study: For sensitization, 2% DPC in acetone was applied to a 2 cm by 2 cm area of upper inner arm skin. Patients additionally received weekly therapeutic DPC doses to the scalp throughout the roughly 25-week study period. Patch tests used Finn chambers with 0.01% DPC on the upper back, scored after 6 days by International Contact Dermatitis Research Group standards. Alopecia areata with under or over 50% scalp involvement, alopecia totalis and alopecia universalis were represented in the patient cohort, which was mostly female. Libraries were pooled for sequencing, and per-sample TCR yields varied mainly because of small differences in library volumes within the pool. In alopecia patients, the study followed how the peripheral blood TCR repertoire changed in vivo over primary and secondary sensitization to diphenylcyclopropenone (DPC), a hapten. Patient blood was sampled pre-sensitization (week 0) and at 2, 6 and about 24 weeks after DPC sensitization. Blood for TCR sequencing was provided by twenty-nine alopecia patients at one to four time points (pre-sensitization, 2, 6 and 24 weeks).

The CDR3 spans 16 residues, from the cysteine through the phenylalanine. Kept here is only the CDR3 DNA, which spans 48 bases and is read in frame from base 1. At the junction V is shortened by 3 bases and J by 1 base, with 13 bases in between. Library construction relied on RACE. The sequencer was a NextSeq 500. During library preparation, unique molecular identifiers were attached to individual cDNA molecules so that TCRs could be counted quantitatively and reproducibly. From each blood RNA sample, both TCR alpha and TCR beta chains were sequenced. As for the original processing: A median of roughly 98,000 TCRs per sample was observed, with a range of 23,224 to 690,600. V, J and CDR3 annotation of the TCR reads was performed with the Decombinator software suite. For PS versus PT1 abundance plots, all samples were subsampled to the same number of TCRs (28,000). Expanded TCRs were defined as absent before sensitization and observed at least eight times at the 2-week time point. TCRdb applied fastp at Q25 and MiXCR to the public reads, then kept only in-frame beta chains. Rows merge per CDR3 protein into single entries with the most common DNA and genes. The V and J calls were determined by TCRdb, not by the authors. A total of 250,000 or so distinct CDR3 sequences appear in this sample, approximately 8.6% of them only once. The ten most abundant clones make up approximately 2.3% of the sample.

Explained via the paper, the time point label denotes: pre-sensitization, week 0. In the paper's terms, the treatment or condition label means: therapeutic diphenylcyclopropenone sensitization with weekly scalp DPC. Blood at each patch-test visit was drawn before the patch test was applied. To be eligible, patients had to be aged 18 to 70, diagnosed with alopecia and judged suitable for DPC therapy, while pregnant patients were excluded. Total RNA was extracted from unfractionated whole blood collected in Tempus Blood RNA tubes. This clonotype was counted between two and nine times. The antigen this receptor binds is unknown. Within one base of it there is no much larger clone, and no base qualities were kept. Study-wide conclusions, independent of this receptor: Expanded TCRs formed significantly more large CDR3 similarity clusters than pre-sensitization or healthy control sets, consistent with antigen-driven responses. The number of TCRs above 1 in 1000 frequency did not change with DPC sensitization; there was no evidence of global repertoire structure alterations. After repeated subsampling, the strength of the expansion versus patch-test correlation and the threshold at which it became significant changed. All patients had alopecia, a presumed autoimmune disease, so their immune response might differ from that of healthy individuals. A positive correlation was found between the number of PT1 expanded TCRs and patch test score, with significance reached at thresholds 8, 16 and 32 but not 4.

The sample here was whole blood, taken in connection with sensitization to the hapten diphenylcyclopropenone (DPC). This sequence originates from a woman between 40 and 55 years old with alopecia areata. Some clones in this sample may be carry-over from other donors' samples. In this chain, TRBV12-3 or TRBV12-4 is recombined with TRBJ2-4; the D element might be TRBD1 or TRBD2, as each aligns at 5 bases. The CDR3 in this case is CASSFDGTGAKNIQYF. The nucleotides read TGTGCCAGCAGTTTCGACGGGACCGGGGCCAAAAACATTCAGTACTTC.